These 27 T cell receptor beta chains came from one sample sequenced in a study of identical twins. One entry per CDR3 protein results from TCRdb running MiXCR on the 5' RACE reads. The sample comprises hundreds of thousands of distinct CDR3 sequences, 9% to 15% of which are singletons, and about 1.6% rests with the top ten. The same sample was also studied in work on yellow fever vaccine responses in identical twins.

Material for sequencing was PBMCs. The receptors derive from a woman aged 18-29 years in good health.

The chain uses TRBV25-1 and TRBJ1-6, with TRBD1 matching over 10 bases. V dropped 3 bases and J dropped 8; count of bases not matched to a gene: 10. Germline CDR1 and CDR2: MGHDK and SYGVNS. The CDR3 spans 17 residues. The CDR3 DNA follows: TGTGCCAGCAGTGACATACCCGCCGGGACAGGGGATTCACCCCTCCACTTT. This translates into CASSDIPAGTGDSPLHF.

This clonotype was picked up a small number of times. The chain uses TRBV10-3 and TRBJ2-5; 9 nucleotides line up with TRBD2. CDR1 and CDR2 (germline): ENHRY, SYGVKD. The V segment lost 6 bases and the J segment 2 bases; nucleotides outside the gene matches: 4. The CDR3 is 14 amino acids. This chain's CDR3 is CAIREREVQETQYF. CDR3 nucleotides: TGTGCCATCAGGGAGCGGGAGGTTCAAGAGACCCAGTACTTC.

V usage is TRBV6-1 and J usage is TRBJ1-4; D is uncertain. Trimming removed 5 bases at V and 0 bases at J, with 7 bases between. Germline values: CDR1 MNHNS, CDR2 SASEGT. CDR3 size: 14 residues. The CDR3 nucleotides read TGTGCCAGCAGTAGAGGTGCAACTAATGAAAAACTGTTTTTT. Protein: CASSRGATNEKLFF.

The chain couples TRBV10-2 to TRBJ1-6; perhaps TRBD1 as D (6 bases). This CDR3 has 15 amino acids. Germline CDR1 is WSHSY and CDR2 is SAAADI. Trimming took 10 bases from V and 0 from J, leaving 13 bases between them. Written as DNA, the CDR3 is TGCGCCAACGACGGACAGAGCTCCTATAATTCACCCCTCCACTTT. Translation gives CANDGQSSYNSPLHF.

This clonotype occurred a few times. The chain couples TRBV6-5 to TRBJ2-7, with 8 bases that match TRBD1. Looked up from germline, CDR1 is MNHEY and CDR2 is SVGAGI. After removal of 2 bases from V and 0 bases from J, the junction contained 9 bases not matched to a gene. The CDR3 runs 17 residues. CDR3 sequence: CASSYHRQGPFSYEQYF. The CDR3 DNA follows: TGTGCCAGCAGTTACCACCGACAGGGGCCATTCTCCTACGAGCAGTACTTC.

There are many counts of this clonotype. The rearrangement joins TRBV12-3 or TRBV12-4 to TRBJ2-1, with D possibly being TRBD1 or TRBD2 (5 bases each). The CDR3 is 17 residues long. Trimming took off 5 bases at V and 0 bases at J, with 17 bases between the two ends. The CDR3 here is CASSPRIGAASYNEQFF. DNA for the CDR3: TGTGCCAGCAGTCCCCGCATCGGGGCGGCCTCCTACAATGAGCAGTTCTTC.

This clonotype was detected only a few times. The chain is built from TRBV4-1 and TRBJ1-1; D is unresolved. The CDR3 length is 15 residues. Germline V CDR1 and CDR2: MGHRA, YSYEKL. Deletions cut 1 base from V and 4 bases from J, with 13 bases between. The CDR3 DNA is TGCGCCAGCAGCCAAGCAATTACATCCAGCACTGAAGCTTTCTTT. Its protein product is CASSQAITSSTEAFF.

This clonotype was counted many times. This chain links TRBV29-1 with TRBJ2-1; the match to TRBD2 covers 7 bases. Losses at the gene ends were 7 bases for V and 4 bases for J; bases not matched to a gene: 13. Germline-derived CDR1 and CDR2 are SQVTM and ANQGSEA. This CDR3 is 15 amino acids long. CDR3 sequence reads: CSARRAGEGYNEQFF. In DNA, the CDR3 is TGCAGCGCCCGAAGGGCTGGGGAGGGGTACAATGAGCAGTTCTTC.

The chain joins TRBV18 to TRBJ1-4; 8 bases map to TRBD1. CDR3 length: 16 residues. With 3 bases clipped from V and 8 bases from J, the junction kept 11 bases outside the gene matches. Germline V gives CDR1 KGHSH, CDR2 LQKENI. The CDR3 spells CASSPAPGQAREKLFF. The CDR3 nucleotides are TGTGCCAGCTCACCGGCTCCGGGACAGGCAAGGGAAAAACTGTTTTTT.

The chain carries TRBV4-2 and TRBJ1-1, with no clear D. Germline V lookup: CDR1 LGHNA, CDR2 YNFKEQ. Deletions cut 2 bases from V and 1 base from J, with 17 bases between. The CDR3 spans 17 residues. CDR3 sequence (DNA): TGTGCCAGCAGCCAACAAGGGATGGGTAGGGCGAACACTGAAGCTTTCTTT. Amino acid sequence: CASSQQGMGRANTEAFF.

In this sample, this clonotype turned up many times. DNA for the CDR3: TGTGCCAGCAACCCGACTCACTCTGGAAACACCATATATTTT. Protein sequence: CASNPTHSGNTIYF. V and J are TRBV3-1 and TRBJ1-3; D not resolved. V was clipped by 7 bases and J by 0 bases, with 10 bases between them. The germline gives CDR1 LGHDT, CDR2 YNNKEL (reference sequence). This CDR3 has 14 amino acids. Together with reference TRBV3-1 and TRBJ1-3, the CDR3 gives the full variable domain: DTAVSQTPKYLVTQMGNDKSIKCEQNLGHDTMYWYKQDSKKFLKIMFSYNNKELIINETVPNRFSPKSPDKAHLNLHINSLELGDSAVYFCASNPTHSGNTIYFGEGSWLTVV.

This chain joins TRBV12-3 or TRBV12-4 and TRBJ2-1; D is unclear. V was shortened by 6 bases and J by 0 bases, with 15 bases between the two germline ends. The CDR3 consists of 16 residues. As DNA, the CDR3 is TGTGCCAGCAGCCCCGCAGCCGGAAGCTCCTACAATGAGCAGTTCTTC. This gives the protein CASSPAAGSSYNEQFF.

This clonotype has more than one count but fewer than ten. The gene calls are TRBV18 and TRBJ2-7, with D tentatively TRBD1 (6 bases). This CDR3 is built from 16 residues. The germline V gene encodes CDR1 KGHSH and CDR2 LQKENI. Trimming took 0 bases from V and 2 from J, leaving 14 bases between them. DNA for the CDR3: TGTGCCAGCTCACCACCGGGCAGGGGCCAAACCTACGAGCAGTACGTC. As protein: CASSPPGRGQTYEQYV.

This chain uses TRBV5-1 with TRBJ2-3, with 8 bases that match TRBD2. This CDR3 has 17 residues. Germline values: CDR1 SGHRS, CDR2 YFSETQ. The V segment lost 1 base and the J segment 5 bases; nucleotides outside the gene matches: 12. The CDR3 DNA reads TGCGCCAGCAGCTTGCCCACCGGGACTAGAGTAGTAGATACGCAGTATTTT. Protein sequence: CASSLPTGTRVVDTQYF.

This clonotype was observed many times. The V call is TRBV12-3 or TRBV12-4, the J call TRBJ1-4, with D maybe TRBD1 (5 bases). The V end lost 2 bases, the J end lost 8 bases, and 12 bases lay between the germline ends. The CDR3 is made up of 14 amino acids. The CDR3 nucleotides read TGTGCCAGCAGTTTATTGGGGGGTCGCGAAAAACTGTTTTTT. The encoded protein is CASSLLGGREKLFF.

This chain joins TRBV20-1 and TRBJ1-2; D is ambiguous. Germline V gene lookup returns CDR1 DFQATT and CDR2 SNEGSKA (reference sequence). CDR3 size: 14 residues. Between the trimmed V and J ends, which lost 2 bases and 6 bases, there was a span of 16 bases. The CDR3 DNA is TGCAGTGCTAGATATCTACTATTAGTTCATGGCTACACCTTC. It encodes CSARYLLLVHGYTF.

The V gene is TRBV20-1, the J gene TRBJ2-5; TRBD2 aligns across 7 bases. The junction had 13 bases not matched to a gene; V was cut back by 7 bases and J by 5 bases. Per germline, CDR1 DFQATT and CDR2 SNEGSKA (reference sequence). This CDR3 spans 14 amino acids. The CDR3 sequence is CSVGGGGKKETQYF. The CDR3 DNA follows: TGCAGTGTGGGCGGGGGAGGAAAAAAGGAGACCCAGTACTTC.

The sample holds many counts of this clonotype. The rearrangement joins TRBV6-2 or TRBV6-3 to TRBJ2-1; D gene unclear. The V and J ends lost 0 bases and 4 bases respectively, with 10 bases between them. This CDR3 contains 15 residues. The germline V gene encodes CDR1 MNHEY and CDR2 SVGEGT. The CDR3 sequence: CASSYSFSTYNEQFF. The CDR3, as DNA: TGTGCCAGCAGTTACTCGTTCAGTACTTACAATGAGCAGTTCTTC.

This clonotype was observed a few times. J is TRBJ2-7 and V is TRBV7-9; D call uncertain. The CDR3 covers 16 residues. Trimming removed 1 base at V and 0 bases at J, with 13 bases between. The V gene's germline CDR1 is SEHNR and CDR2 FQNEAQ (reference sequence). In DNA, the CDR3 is TGTGCCAGCAGCTTAGGGTTAGTGTCGTACTCCTACGAGCAGTACTTC. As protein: CASSLGLVSYSYEQYF.

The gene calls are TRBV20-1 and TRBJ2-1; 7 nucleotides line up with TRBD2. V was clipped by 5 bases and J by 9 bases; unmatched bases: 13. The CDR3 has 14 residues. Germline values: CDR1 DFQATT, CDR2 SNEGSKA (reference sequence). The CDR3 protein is CSARLRDYRSEQFF. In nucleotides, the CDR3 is TGCAGTGCTCGACTCCGGGACTATCGGAGTGAGCAGTTCTTC.

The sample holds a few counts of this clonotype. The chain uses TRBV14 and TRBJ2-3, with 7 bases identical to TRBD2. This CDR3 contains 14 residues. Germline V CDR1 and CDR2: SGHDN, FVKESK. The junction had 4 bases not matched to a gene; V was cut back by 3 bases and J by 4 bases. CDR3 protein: CASSHVGGADTQYF. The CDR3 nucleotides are TGTGCCAGCAGCCACGTGGGAGGGGCAGATACGCAGTATTTT. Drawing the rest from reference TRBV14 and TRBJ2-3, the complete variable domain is EAGVTQFPSHSVIEKGQTVTLRCDPISGHDNLYWYRRVMGKEIKFLLHFVKESKQDESGMPNNRFLAERTGGTYSTLKVQPAELEDSGVYFCASSHVGGADTQYFGPGTRLTVL.

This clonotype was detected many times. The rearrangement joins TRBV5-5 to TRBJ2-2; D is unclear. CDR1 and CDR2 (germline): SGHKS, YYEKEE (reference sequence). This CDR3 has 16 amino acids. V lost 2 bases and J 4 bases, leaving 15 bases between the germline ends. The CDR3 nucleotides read TGTGCCAGCAGCTTCGTTGGGCAGCTACCCACCGGGGAGCTGTTTTTT. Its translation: CASSFVGQLPTGELFF.

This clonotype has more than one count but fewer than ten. CDR3 sequence: CASGLGVAGPYEQYF. CDR3 nucleotide sequence: TGTGCTAGTGGTTTAGGAGTAGCGGGGCCCTACGAGCAGTACTTC. The genes are TRBV12-5 and TRBJ2-7; 8 bases are shared with TRBD2. With 3 bases clipped from V and 2 bases from J, the junction kept 6 bases outside the gene matches. The CDR3 is made up of 15 amino acids. Germline V gene lookup returns CDR1 LGHNT and CDR2 FRNRAP.

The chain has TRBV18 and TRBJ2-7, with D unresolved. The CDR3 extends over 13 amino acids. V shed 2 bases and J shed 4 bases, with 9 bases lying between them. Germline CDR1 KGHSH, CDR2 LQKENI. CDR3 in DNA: TGTGCCAGCTCACCAGCTGGGGATTACGAGCAGTACGTC. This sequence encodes CASSPAGDYEQYV.

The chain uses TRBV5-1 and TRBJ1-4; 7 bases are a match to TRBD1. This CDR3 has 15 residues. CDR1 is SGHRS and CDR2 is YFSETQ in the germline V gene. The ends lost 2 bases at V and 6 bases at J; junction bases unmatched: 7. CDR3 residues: CASSFTDRVYEKLFF. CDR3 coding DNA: TGCGCCAGCAGCTTTACCGACAGGGTATATGAAAAACTGTTTTTT. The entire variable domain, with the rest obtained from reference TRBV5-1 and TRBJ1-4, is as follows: KAGVTQTPRYLIKTRGQQVTLSCSPISGHRSVSWYQQTPGQGLQFLFEYFSETQRNKGNFPGRFSGRQFSNSRSEMNVSTLELGDSALYLCASSFTDRVYEKLFFGSGTQLSVL.

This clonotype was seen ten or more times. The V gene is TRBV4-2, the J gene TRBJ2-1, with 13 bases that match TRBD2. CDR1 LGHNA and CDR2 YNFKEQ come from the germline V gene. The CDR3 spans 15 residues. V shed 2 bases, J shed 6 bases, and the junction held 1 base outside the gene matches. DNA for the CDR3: TGTGCCAGCAGCCAAACTAGCGGGGGGGCCAATGAGCAGTTCTTC. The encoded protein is CASSQTSGGANEQFF.

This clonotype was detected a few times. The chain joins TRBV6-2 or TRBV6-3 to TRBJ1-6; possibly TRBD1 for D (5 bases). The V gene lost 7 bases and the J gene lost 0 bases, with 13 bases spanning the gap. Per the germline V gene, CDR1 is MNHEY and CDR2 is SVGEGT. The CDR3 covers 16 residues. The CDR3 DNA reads TGTGCCAGCACCCCCAGGGTGAGCTCCTATAATTCACCCCTCCACTTT. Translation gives CASTPRVSSYNSPLHF.